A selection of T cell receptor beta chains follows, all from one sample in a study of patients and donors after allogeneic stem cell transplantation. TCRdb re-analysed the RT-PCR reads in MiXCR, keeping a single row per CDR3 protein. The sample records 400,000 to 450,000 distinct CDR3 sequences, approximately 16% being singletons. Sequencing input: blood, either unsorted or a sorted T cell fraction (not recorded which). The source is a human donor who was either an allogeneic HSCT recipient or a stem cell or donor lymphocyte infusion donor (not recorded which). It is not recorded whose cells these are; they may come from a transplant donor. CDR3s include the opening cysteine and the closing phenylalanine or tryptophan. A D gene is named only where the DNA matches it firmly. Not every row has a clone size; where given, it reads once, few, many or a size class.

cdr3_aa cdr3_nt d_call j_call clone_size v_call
CAIRVGETTNEKLFF TGTGCCATCAGGGTCGGAGAAACAACTAATGAAAAACTGTTTTTT - TRBJ1-4 few TRBV10-3
CASSPWSTDTQYF TGTGCCAGCAGCCCTTGGAGCACAGATACGCAGTATTTT - TRBJ2-3 many TRBV7-9
CASSPLIASPLHF TGCGCCAGCAGCCCCCTCATAGCTTCACCCCTCCACTTT - TRBJ1-6 - TRBV4-1
CASSSSQGTGNTIYF TGTGCCAGCAGTTCGTCCCAGGGTACCGGAAACACCATATATTTT - TRBJ1-3 many TRBV12-3/TRBV12-4
CASSDMTTPRKAFF TGTGCCAGCAGTGACATGACAACCCCAAGGAAAGCTTTCTTT - TRBJ1-1 few TRBV12-3/TRBV12-4
CASSWRGTEAFF TGTGCCAGCAGCTGGAGGGGCACTGAAGCTTTCTTT - TRBJ1-1 many TRBV6-2/TRBV6-3
CASSQVANTQYF TGCGCCAGCAGCCAAGTGGCAAATACGCAGTATTTT - TRBJ2-3 - TRBV4-1
CASSLGTGKTYEQYF TGTGCCAGCAGCTTGGGGACAGGAAAGACCTACGAGCAGTACTTC TRBD1 TRBJ2-7 - TRBV7-2
CASSLSGALSTEAFF TGTGCCAGCAGCCTATCAGGGGCGCTGAGCACTGAAGCTTTCTTT - TRBJ1-1 few TRBV7-6
CAWTHSTIQAEAFF TGTGCCTGGACCCACAGCACAATTCAGGCTGAAGCTTTCTTT - TRBJ1-1 - TRBV30
CASSTHRGTKNIQYF TGTGCCAGCAGCACCCACAGGGGAACCAAAAACATTCAGTACTTC TRBD1 TRBJ2-4 few TRBV7-9
CASSSSDGSTDTQYF TGTGCCAGCAGTTCCTCGGACGGTAGCACAGATACGCAGTATTTT - TRBJ2-3 few TRBV12-3/TRBV12-4
CASSLGARGASYNEQFF TGCGCCAGCAGCCTCGGGGCGAGGGGGGCGTCCTACAATGAGCAGTTCTTC - TRBJ2-1 few TRBV4-3
CASSLIYRDSPFTDTQYF TGTGCCAGCAGTTTAATCTACCGGGACTCCCCTTTCACAGATACGCAGTATTTT - TRBJ2-3 many TRBV27
CASSLAPVSGANVLTF TGCGCCAGCAGCTTGGCCCCAGTCTCTGGGGCCAACGTCCTGACTTTC - TRBJ2-6 few TRBV5-1
CATSDLGAGDTQYF TGTGCCACCAGTGATTTAGGCGCGGGGGATACGCAGTATTTT - TRBJ2-3 - TRBV24-1
CASSLAPGLAGRQNEQFF TGTGCCAGCAGTTTAGCCCCCGGACTAGCGGGGAGGCAGAATGAGCAGTTCTTC TRBD2 TRBJ2-1 many TRBV12-3/TRBV12-4
CASSRLGSGGNSYEQYF TGTGCCAGCAGCCGCCTGGGAAGCGGGGGGAACTCCTACGAGCAGTACTTC TRBD2 TRBJ2-7 few TRBV7-2